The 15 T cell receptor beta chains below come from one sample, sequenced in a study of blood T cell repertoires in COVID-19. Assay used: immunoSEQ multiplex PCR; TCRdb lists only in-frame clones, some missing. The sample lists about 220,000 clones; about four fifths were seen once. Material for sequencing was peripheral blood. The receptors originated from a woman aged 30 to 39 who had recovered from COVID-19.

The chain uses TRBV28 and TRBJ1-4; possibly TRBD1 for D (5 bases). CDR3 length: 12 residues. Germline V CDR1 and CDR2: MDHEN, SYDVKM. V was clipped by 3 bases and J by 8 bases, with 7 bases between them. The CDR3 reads CASSLGGEKLFF. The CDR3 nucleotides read TGTGCCAGCAGTTTGGGGGGGGAAAAACTGTTTTTT.

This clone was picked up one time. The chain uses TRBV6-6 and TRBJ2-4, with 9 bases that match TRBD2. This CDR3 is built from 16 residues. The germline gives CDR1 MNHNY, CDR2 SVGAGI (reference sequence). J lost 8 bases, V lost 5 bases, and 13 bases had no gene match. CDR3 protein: CASSRIAGAPMDIQYF. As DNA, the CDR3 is TGTGCCAGCAGTCGGATAGCGGGAGCCCCCATGGACATTCAGTACTTC.

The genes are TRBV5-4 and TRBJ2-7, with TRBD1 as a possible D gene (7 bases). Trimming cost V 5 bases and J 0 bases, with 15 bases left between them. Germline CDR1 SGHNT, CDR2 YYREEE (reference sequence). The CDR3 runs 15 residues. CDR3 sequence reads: CASRGGQSSSYEQYF. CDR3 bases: TGTGCCAGCAGGGGGGGACAGTCGAGCTCCTACGAGCAGTACTTC.

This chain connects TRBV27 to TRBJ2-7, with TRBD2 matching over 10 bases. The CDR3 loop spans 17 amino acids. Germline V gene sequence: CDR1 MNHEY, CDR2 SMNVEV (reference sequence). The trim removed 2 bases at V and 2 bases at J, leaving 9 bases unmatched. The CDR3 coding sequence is TGTGCCAGCAGTTTAGCTAGCGGGAGTGATGGAGCCTACGAGCAGTACTTC. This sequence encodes CASSLASGSDGAYEQYF.

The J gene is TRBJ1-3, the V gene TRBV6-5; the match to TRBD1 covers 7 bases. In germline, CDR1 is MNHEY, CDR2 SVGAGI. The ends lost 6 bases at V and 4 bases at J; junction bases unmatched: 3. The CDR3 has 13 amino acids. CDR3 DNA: TGTGCCAGCAGACAGGGGTTGGGAAACACCATATATTTT. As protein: CASRQGLGNTIYF.

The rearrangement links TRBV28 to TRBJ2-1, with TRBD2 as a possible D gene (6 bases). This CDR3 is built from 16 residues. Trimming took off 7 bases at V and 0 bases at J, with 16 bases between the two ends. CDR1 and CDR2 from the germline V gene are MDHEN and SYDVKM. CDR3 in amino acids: CASTLYVGSSYNEQFF. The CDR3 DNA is TGTGCCAGCACCCTCTACGTCGGGAGCTCCTACAATGAGCAGTTCTTC.

In DNA form, the CDR3 reads TGTGCCAGCAGTCGGACTAGCGGGAGCGGTGAGACCCAGTACTTC. It encodes CASSRTSGSGETQYF. The chain uses TRBV6-5 and TRBJ2-5, with 13 bases aligning to TRBD2. Germline loops: CDR1 MNHEY, CDR2 SVGAGI. This CDR3 is built from 15 residues. The V gene end was trimmed by 5 bases and the J gene end by 5 bases; junction bases not matched to a gene: 5.

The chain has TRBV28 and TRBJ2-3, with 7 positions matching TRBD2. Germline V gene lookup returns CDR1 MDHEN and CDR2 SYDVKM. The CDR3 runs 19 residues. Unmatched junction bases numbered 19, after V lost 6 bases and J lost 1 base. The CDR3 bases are TGTGCCAGCAGGCTCATTCTAGCGGCGGGAGCAGAAGGCACAGATACGCAGTATTTT. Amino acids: CASRLILAAGAEGTDTQYF.

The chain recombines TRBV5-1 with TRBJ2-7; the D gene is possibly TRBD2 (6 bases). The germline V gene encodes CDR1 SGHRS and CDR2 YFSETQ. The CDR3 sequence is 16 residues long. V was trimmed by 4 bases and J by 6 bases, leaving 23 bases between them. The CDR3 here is CASSREGRGESSEQYF. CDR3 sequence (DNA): TGCGCCAGCAGCCGAGAGGGGCGGGGAGAATCGAGCGAGCAGTACTTC.

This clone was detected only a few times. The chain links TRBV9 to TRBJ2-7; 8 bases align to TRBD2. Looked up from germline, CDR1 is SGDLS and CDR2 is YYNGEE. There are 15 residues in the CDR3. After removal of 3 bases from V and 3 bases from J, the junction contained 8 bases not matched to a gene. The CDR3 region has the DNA TGTGCCAGCAGCGAACACTCGGGACTAGACTACGAGCAGTACTTC. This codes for CASSEHSGLDYEQYF. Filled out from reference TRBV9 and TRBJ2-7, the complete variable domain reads DSGVTQTPKHLITATGQRVTLRCSPRSGDLSVYWYQQSLDQGLQFLIQYYNGEERAKGNILERFSAQQFPDLHSELNLSSLELGDSALYFCASSEHSGLDYEQYFGPGTRLTVT.

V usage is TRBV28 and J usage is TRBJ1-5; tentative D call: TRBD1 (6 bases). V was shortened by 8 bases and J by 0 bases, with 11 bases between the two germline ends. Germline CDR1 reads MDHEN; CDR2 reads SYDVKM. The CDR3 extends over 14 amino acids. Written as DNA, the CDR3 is TGTGCCAGCTGTAGGACAGCTAGCAATCAGCCCCAGCATTTT. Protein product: CASCRTASNQPQHF.

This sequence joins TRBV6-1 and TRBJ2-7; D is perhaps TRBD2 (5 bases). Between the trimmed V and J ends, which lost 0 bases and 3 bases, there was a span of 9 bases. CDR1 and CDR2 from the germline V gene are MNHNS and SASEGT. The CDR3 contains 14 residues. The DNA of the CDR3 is TGTGCCAGCAGTGAAGCCAGAGGGATCTACGAGCAGTACTTC. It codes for CASSEARGIYEQYF.

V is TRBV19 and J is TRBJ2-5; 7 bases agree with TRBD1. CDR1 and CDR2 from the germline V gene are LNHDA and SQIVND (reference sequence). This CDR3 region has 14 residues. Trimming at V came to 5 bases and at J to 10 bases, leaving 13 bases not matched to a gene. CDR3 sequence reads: CASSLADPQGDQYF. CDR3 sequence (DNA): TGTGCCAGTAGTCTGGCAGACCCCCAGGGGGACCAGTACTTC.

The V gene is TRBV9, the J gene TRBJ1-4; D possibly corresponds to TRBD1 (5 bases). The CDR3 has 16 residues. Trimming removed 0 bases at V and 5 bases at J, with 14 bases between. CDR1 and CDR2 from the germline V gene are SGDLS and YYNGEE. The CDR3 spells CASSVGQQARNEKLFF. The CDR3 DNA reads TGTGCCAGCAGCGTAGGTCAACAGGCCCGCAATGAAAAACTGTTTTTT.

The CDR3 bases are TGTGCCAGTGAGCAAGCCGTTAATTCACCCCTCCACTTT. Translating gives CASEQAVNSPLHF. The rearrangement links TRBV6-6 to TRBJ1-6; no definite D call. The CDR3 has 13 residues. V was shortened by 9 bases and J by 6 bases, with 12 bases between the two germline ends. Germline assignment: CDR1 MNHNY and CDR2 SVGAGI (reference sequence).